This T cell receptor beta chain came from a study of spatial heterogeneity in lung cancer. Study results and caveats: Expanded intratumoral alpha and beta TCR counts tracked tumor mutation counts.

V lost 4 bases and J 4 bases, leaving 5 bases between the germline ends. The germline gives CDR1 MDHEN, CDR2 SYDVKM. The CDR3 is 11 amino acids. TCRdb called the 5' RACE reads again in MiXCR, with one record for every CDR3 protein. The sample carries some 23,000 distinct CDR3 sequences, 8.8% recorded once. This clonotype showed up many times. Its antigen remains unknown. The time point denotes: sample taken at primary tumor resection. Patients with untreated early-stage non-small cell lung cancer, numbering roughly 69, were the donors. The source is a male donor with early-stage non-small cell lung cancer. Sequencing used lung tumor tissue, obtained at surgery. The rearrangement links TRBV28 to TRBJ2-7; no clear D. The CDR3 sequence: CASSSEYEQYF. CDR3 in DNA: TGTGCCAGCAGTTCTGAATACGAGCAGTACTTC.